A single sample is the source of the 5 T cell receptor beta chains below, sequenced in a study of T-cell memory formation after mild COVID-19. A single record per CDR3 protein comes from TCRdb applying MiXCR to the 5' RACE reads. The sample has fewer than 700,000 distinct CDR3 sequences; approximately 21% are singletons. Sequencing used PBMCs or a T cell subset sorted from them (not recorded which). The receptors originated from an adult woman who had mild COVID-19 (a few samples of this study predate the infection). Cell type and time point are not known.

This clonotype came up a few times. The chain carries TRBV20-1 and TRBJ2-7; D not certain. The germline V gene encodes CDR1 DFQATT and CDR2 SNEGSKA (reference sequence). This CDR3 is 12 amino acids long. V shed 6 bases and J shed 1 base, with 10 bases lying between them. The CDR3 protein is CSAYDQSYEQYF. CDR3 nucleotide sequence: TGCAGTGCCTACGACCAGTCCTACGAGCAGTACTTC.

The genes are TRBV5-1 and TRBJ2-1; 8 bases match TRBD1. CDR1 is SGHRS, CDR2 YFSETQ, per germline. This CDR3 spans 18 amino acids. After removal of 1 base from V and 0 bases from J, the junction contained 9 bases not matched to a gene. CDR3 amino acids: CASSLIGTGLSSYNEQFF. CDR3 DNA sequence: TGCGCCAGCAGCTTGATCGGGACAGGTTTAAGCTCCTACAATGAGCAGTTCTTC.

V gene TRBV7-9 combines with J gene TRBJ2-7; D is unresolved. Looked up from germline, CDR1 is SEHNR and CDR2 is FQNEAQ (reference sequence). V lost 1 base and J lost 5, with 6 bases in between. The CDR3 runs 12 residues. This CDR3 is CASSLGLNEQYF. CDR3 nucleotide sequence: TGTGCCAGCAGCTTAGGGTTGAACGAGCAGTACTTC. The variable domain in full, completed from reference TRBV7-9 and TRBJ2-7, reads DTGVSQNPRHKITKRGQNVTFRCDPISEHNRLYWYRQTLGQGPEFLTYFQNEAQLEKSRLLSDRFSAERPKGSFSTLEIQRTEQGDSAMYLCASSLGLNEQYFGPGTRLTVT.

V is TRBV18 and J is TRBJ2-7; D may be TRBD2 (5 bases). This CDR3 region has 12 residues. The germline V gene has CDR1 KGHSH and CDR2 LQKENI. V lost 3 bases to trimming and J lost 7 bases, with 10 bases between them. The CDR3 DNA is TGTGCCAGCTCACCTTCGGGGTGGGAGCAGTACTTC. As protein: CASSPSGWEQYF.

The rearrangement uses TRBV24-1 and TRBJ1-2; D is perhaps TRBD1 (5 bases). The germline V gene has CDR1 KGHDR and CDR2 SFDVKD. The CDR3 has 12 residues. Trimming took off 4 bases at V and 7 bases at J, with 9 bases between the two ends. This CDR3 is CATSDGGGGYTF. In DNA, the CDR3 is TGTGCCACCAGTGACGGGGGTGGTGGCTACACCTTC.